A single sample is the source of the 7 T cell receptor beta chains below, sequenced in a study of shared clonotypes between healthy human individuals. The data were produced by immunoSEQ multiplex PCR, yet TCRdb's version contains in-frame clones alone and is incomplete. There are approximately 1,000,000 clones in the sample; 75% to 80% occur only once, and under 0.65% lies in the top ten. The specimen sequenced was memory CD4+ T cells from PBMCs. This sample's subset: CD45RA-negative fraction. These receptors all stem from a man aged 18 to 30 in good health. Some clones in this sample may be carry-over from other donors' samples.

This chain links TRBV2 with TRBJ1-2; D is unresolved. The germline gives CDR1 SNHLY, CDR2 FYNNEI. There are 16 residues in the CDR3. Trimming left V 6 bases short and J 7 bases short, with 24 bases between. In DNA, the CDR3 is TGTGCCAGCAGCGGTAGTTCGGGTAATTTCGATATTGGCTACACCTTC. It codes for CASSGSSGNFDIGYTF.

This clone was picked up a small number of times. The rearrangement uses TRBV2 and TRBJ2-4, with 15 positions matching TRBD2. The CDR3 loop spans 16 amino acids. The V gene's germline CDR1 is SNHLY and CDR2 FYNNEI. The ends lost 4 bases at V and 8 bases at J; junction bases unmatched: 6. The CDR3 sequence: CASSGPGLAGGHIQYF. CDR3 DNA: TGTGCCAGCAGTGGTCCCGGACTAGCGGGAGGGCACATTCAGTACTTC.

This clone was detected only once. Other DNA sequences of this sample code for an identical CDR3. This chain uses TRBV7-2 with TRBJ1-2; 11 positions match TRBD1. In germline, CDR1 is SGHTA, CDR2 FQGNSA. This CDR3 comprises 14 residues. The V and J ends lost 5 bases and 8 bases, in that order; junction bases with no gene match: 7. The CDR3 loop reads CASSPGQGAFGYTF. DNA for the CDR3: TGTGCCAGCAGCCCCGGACAGGGGGCTTTCGGCTACACCTTC.

The DNA of the CDR3 is TGCGCCAGCAGCCAAGGGACTCTCTCCTACAATGAGCAGTTCTTC. It encodes CASSQGTLSYNEQFF. This chain links TRBV4-3 with TRBJ2-1; tentative D call: TRBD2 (5 bases). This CDR3 region has 15 residues. Germline V lookup: CDR1 LGHNA, CDR2 YSLEER. The V end lost 1 base, the J end lost 0 bases, and 7 bases lay between the germline ends.

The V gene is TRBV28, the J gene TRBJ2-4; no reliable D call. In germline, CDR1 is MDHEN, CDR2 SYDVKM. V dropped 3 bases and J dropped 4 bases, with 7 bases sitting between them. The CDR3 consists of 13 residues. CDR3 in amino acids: CASSLRLKNIQYF. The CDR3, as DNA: TGTGCCAGCAGTTTGCGGCTTAAAAACATTCAGTACTTC.

The CDR3 DNA follows: TGCGCCAGCAGCCAGCTCAGGGAGGGGGCCGGGGAGCTGTTTTTT. Its translation: CASSQLREGAGELFF. The chain has TRBV4-3 and TRBJ2-2; possibly TRBD2 for D (7 bases). V was clipped by 3 bases and J by 6 bases, with 14 bases between them. Germline values: CDR1 LGHNA, CDR2 YSLEER. This CDR3 has 15 residues.

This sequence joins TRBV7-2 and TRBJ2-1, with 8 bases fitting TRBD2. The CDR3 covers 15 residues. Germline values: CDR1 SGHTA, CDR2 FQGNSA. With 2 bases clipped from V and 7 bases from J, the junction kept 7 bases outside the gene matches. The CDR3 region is CASSLNNGRANEQFF. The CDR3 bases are TGTGCCAGCAGCTTAAATAACGGGAGGGCGAATGAGCAGTTCTTC.